Sequencing of this T cell receptor (beta chain) was carried out in a study of T cell clones after liver transplantation. Sequenced by immunoSEQ multiplex PCR; TCRdb stores in-frame clones only, minus some. The table records 93,000 or so clones, under 90% of them present only once. This CDR3 region has 16 residues. V lost 1 base to trimming and J lost 0 bases, with 13 bases between them. CDR1 and CDR2 from the germline V gene are SGHVS and FQNEAQ. The table lists this clone with a count of one. Sequenced here: CD4+ T cells from blood, sampled approximately 50 months after liver transplant. The gene calls are TRBV7-8 and TRBJ2-7; D perhaps matches TRBD2 (5 bases). The receptor was isolated from a human patient who received a liver transplant. Some of these T cells may belong to the graft donor. The CDR3 sequence is CASSLVPFSVSYEQYF. CDR3 coding DNA: TGTGCCAGCAGCTTAGTTCCCTTTAGCGTCTCCTACGAGCAGTACTTC. Supplemented by reference TRBV7-8 and TRBJ2-7, the full variable domain reads GAGVSQSPRYKVAKRGQDVALRCDPISGHVSLFWYQQALGQGPEFLTYFQNEAQLDKSGLPSDRFFAERPEGSVSTLKIQRTQQEDSAVYLCASSLVPFSVSYEQYFGPGTRLTVT.